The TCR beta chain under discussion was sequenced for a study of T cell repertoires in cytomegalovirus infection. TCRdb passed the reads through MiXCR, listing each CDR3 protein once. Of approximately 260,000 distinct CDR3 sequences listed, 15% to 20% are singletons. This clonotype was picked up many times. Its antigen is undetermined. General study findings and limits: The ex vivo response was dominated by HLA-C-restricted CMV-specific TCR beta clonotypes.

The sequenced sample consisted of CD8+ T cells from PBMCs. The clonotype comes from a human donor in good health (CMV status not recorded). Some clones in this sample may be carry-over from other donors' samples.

CDR3 protein: CASSAGRGQYNEQFF. CDR3 DNA: TGTGCCAGCAGCGCCGGGCGGGGGCAATACAATGAGCAGTTCTTC. The chain couples TRBV7-8 to TRBJ2-1; the D gene is possibly TRBD2 (7 bases). V lost 5 bases to trimming and J lost 4 bases, with 15 bases between them. The germline V gene has CDR1 SGHVS and CDR2 FQNEAQ. This CDR3 is 15 amino acids long.